These 7 T cell receptor beta chains came from one sample sequenced in a study of memory CD4+ T cells and cytomegalovirus serostatus. Clones were read by immunoSEQ multiplex PCR, and TCRdb kept only the in-frame ones, dropping some. The data show about 64,000 clones, with approximately 80% seen just once and 0.88% held by the top ten. The sort gate was single viable CD3+CD4+CD8-CD45RO+ cells for memory CD4+ T cells. Input material: memory CD4+ T cells from blood. The receptor source for this set is an adult in good health and CMV-seronegative.

This clone was seen a single time. J is TRBJ2-5 and V is TRBV7-2; 9 positions match TRBD1. CDR3 length: 17 residues. Germline trimming cut 4 bases from V and 6 bases from J; bases unmatched to any gene: 15. Per germline, CDR1 SGHTA and CDR2 FQGNSA. CDR3 in amino acids: CASSYTGTGWRVKTQYF. CDR3 DNA sequence: TGTGCCAGCAGCTATACCGGGACAGGGTGGAGAGTGAAGACCCAGTACTTC.

This chain uses TRBV2 with TRBJ1-5; no definite D call. CDR1 is SNHLY and CDR2 is FYNNEI in the germline V gene. The CDR3 runs 14 residues. Trimming took off 7 bases at V and 2 bases at J, with 12 bases between the two ends. In DNA, the CDR3 is TGTGCCAGCAAGGAGGGTCCGGGCAATCAGCCCCAGCATTTT. Translation gives CASKEGPGNQPQHF.

The chain recombines TRBV5-4 with TRBJ1-2, with D tentatively TRBD1 (5 bases). The length of the CDR3 is 14 residues. CDR1 is SGHNT and CDR2 is YYREEE in the germline V gene (reference sequence). The V end lost 6 bases, the J end lost 2 bases, and 14 bases lay between the germline ends. This CDR3 reads CASTQRGDNYGYTF. The CDR3 region has the DNA TGTGCCAGCACCCAACGAGGGGACAACTATGGCTACACCTTC.

The rearrangement uses TRBV6-5 and TRBJ1-1; 9 nucleotides align to TRBD1. The CDR3 extends over 16 amino acids. In germline, CDR1 is MNHEY, CDR2 SVGAGI. After removal of 4 bases from V and 3 bases from J, the junction contained 9 bases not matched to a gene. CDR3 sequence (DNA): TGTGCCAGCAGTTCTCCACAGGGGGCAGGCTACACTGAAGCTTTCTTT. Its translation: CASSSPQGAGYTEAFF.

This clone was recorded once. The chain is built from TRBV5-6 and TRBJ1-2; D is ambiguous. The CDR3 totals 14 residues. V was cut by 0 bases and J by 7 bases, with 13 bases left in between. Germline values: CDR1 SGHDT, CDR2 YYEEEE. The CDR3 sequence: CASSLALPAAGYTF. CDR3 DNA: TGTGCCAGCAGCTTGGCTCTCCCGGCGGCTGGCTACACCTTC.

This sequence joins TRBV19 and TRBJ1-2; D not resolved. Trimming removed 4 bases from V and 12 bases from J, with 15 bases in between. The V gene's germline CDR1 is LNHDA and CDR2 SQIVND (reference sequence). CDR3 size: 12 residues. In DNA, the CDR3 is TGTGCCAGTAGTACCGATGTAGGGTTCCACACCTTC. Encoded protein: CASSTDVGFHTF. The complete variable domain, with remaining parts taken from reference TRBV19 and TRBJ1-2, reads DGGITQSPKYLFRKEGQNVTLSCEQNLNHDAMYWYRQDPGQGLRLIYYSQIVNDFQKGDIAEGYSVSREKKESFPLTVTSAQKNPTAFYLCASSTDVGFHTFGSGTRLTVV.

The DNA for the CDR3 is TGTGCCAGTAGTACGACAGGGGAGGGGGACACTGAAGCTTTCTTT. Protein sequence: CASSTTGEGDTEAFF. This chain connects TRBV19 to TRBJ1-1; TRBD1 aligns across 8 bases. The V segment lost 4 bases and the J segment 3 bases; nucleotides outside the gene matches: 7. CDR1 is LNHDA and CDR2 is SQIVND in the germline V gene (reference sequence). CDR3 length: 15 amino acids. The full variable domain, rest sourced from reference TRBV19 and TRBJ1-1, is DGGITQSPKYLFRKEGQNVTLSCEQNLNHDAMYWYRQDPGQGLRLIYYSQIVNDFQKGDIAEGYSVSREKKESFPLTVTSAQKNPTAFYLCASSTTGEGDTEAFFGQGTRLTVV.